A single sample gave rise to the 30 T cell receptor beta chains below, sequenced in a study of beta chain features in type 1 diabetes. Expressed TCRB transcripts were sequenced, since all the RNA that had been isolated was reverse transcribed. Assay used: immunoSEQ multiplex PCR; TCRdb lists only in-frame clones, some missing. The sample lists around 400,000 clones, approximately 16% occurring once. The material sequenced was naive CD4+ T cells from blood. The receptors were gathered from a woman between 18 and 29 years old in good health.

The CDR3 bases are TGTGCCAGCTCACAGGGGACAGCCAACAATGAGCAGTTCTTC. Its protein product is CASSQGTANNEQFF. The chain employs TRBV18 and TRBJ2-1, with 7 bases aligning to TRBD1. This CDR3 contains 14 residues. V gave up 4 bases and J gave up 5 bases; unmatched junction bases: 5. In germline, CDR1 is KGHSH, CDR2 LQKENI.

This clone was detected only a few times. V is TRBV6-1 and J is TRBJ2-5, with TRBD1 as a possible D gene (6 bases). The V gene's germline CDR1 is MNHNS and CDR2 SASEGT. The CDR3 spans 13 residues. The germline V and J ends were trimmed by 6 bases and 0 bases, with 8 bases remaining between them. DNA for the CDR3: TGTGCCAGCAGCCGGGACAACCAAGAGACCCAGTACTTC. It encodes CASSRDNQETQYF.

This chain links TRBV28 with TRBJ1-1; D perhaps matches TRBD1 (5 bases). The V gene's germline CDR1 is MDHEN and CDR2 SYDVKM. Trimming removed 5 bases at V and 4 bases at J, with 14 bases between. This CDR3 spans 14 amino acids. As DNA, the CDR3 is TGTGCCAGCAGTCGGGACCTGCGGGGCACTGAAGCTTTCTTT. Its protein is CASSRDLRGTEAFF.

In its sample, this clone was seen a few times. In DNA, the CDR3 is TGTGCCAGCAGCTCAACACTAGCGGGGACTCTCGAGCAGTACTTC. Translation gives CASSSTLAGTLEQYF. V and J are TRBV13 and TRBJ2-7, with 10 positions matching TRBD2. CDR1 and CDR2 (germline): PRHDT, FYEKMQ (reference sequence). Trimming cost V 4 bases and J 6 bases; bases outside gene matches: 9. The CDR3 runs to 15 residues.

V usage is TRBV28 and J usage is TRBJ2-1; TRBD2 agrees at 7 bases. Per germline, CDR1 MDHEN and CDR2 SYDVKM. Trimming removed 5 bases from V and 14 bases from J; junction bases left unmatched: 12. The CDR3 contains 13 residues. CDR3 region: CASSPRRRGGEFF. CDR3 coding DNA: TGTGCCAGCAGTCCTAGACGGAGGGGAGGGGAGTTCTTC.

This clone appeared a single time. The rearrangement uses TRBV14 and TRBJ1-2; D perhaps matches TRBD1 (6 bases). The CDR3 totals 16 residues. The germline V and J ends were trimmed by 1 base and 6 bases, with 18 bases remaining between them. Germline V CDR1 and CDR2: SGHDN, FVKESK. DNA for the CDR3: TGTGCCAGCAGCCAAGTGAAGGTCAGGGGTTTCCATGGCTACACCTTC. Translated, it gives CASSQVKVRGFHGYTF.

This clone has just a few counts. The V call is TRBV7-6, the J call TRBJ2-7; TRBD1 agrees at 10 bases. J gave up 6 bases and V 5 bases, and 10 bases lay outside the gene matches. The CDR3 sequence is 15 residues long. CDR1 and CDR2 from the germline V gene are SGHVS and FNYEAQ. The CDR3 here is CASSPIGTGVGEQYF. In DNA, the CDR3 is TGTGCCAGCAGCCCGATTGGGACAGGGGTCGGCGAGCAGTACTTC.

There are a few counts of this clone. J is TRBJ1-2 and V is TRBV28; possibly TRBD1 for D (5 bases). This CDR3 is 13 amino acids long. V shed 6 bases and J shed 0 bases, with 8 bases lying between them. The germline CDR1 and CDR2 sequences are MDHEN and SYDVKM. CDR3 residues: CASSTGPNYGYTF. As DNA, the CDR3 is TGTGCCAGCAGCACAGGTCCTAACTATGGCTACACCTTC.

The rearrangement links TRBV4-3 to TRBJ2-4, with 7 bases fitting TRBD2. The V gene end was trimmed by 2 bases and the J gene end by 4 bases; junction bases not matched to a gene: 14. This CDR3 comprises 18 residues. CDR1 and CDR2 (germline): LGHNA, YSLEER. CDR3 protein: CASSQFVAGQLLKNIQYF. CDR3 bases: TGCGCCAGCAGCCAATTTGTAGCGGGTCAGCTCCTTAAAAACATTCAGTACTTC.

This sequence joins TRBV11-3 and TRBJ2-1; 7 positions match TRBD2. The length of the CDR3 is 14 residues. Trimming at V came to 3 bases and at J to 7 bases, leaving 6 bases not matched to a gene. CDR1 is SGHNT, CDR2 YENEEA, per germline. CDR3: CASSLRTSQNEQFF. CDR3 in DNA: TGTGCCAGCAGCTTGCGGACTAGTCAGAATGAGCAGTTCTTC.

V and J are TRBV30 and TRBJ2-7; TRBD2 matches at 13 bases. The CDR3 loop spans 13 amino acids. The germline CDR1 and CDR2 sequences are GTSNPN and SVGIG (reference sequence). After removal of 7 bases from V and 4 bases from J, the junction contained 4 bases not matched to a gene. The CDR3 protein is CASRTSGSYEQYF. DNA of the CDR3: TGTGCCTCCCGGACTAGCGGGAGTTACGAGCAGTACTTC.

This clone was seen more than once but under ten times. V is TRBV18 and J is TRBJ2-1, with TRBD2 as a possible D gene (5 bases). This CDR3 region has 15 residues. The ends were cut back, 0 bases at V and 7 bases at J, with 13 bases in the middle. The germline V gene has CDR1 KGHSH and CDR2 LQKENI. CDR3 nucleotide sequence: TGTGCCAGCTCACCACCCGGGATAGGAAGAAATGAGCAGTTCTTC. This encodes CASSPPGIGRNEQFF.

The CDR3 reads CASTSDRGKVGSRDEQYF. CDR3 DNA: TGTGCCAGCACCTCAGACAGGGGTAAAGTGGGGTCTCGGGACGAGCAGTACTTC. V is TRBV21-1 and J is TRBJ2-7; the D segment call TRBD1 is taken from the table without a DNA check. TRBV21-1 is marked as a pseudogene. The CDR3 covers 18 residues.

This chain links TRBV6-5 with TRBJ2-3; possible D gene TRBD2, 6 bases. The CDR3 extends over 16 amino acids. Between the trimmed V and J ends, which lost 3 bases and 1 base, there was a span of 14 bases. Germline V gene sequence: CDR1 MNHEY, CDR2 SVGAGI. Written as DNA, the CDR3 is TGTGCCAGCAGTTATGTGGGGGGTCCTGGCACAGATACGCAGTATTTT. It is translated as CASSYVGGPGTDTQYF.

The chain links TRBV6-6 to TRBJ2-1; 8 bases fit TRBD1. The germline V gene encodes CDR1 MNHNY and CDR2 SVGAGI (reference sequence). The CDR3 runs to 13 residues. Losses at the gene ends were 6 bases for V and 6 bases for J; bases not matched to a gene: 4. This CDR3 reads CASRSGGSNEQFF. As DNA, the CDR3 is TGTGCCAGCAGGTCAGGGGGCTCCAATGAGCAGTTCTTC.

This clone was detected a few times. The chain combines TRBV11-1 with TRBJ2-5, with 7 bases identical to TRBD1. Looked up from germline, CDR1 is SGHAT and CDR2 is FQDESV (reference sequence). Trimming took 4 bases from V and 2 from J; bases not matched to a gene: 7. The length of the CDR3 is 15 residues. In DNA, the CDR3 is TGTGCCAGCAGCTCCCGACAGGGAAGGCAAGAGACCCAGTACTTC. Translation gives CASSSRQGRQETQYF.

This clone came up a few times. The chain couples TRBV30 to TRBJ2-7, with 12 nucleotides matching TRBD1. The CDR3 runs to 13 residues. The germline gives CDR1 GTSNPN, CDR2 SVGIG (reference sequence). Germline trimming cut 3 bases from V and 7 bases from J; bases unmatched to any gene: 4. The CDR3 DNA is TGTGCCTGGAGGGGACAGGGGGCATATGAGCAGTACTTC. Amino acid sequence: CAWRGQGAYEQYF.

Only a few counts were recorded for this clone. The J gene is TRBJ2-3, the V gene TRBV7-2; TRBD2 is a possible D gene (5 bases). Trimming pared 7 bases from V and 2 bases from J, leaving 7 bases between. Germline-derived CDR1 and CDR2 are SGHTA and FQGNSA. This CDR3 has 12 amino acids. CDR3 loop: CASTADTDTQYF. CDR3 bases: TGTGCCAGCACAGCGGACACAGATACGCAGTATTTT.

This clone was detected a few times. The chain joins TRBV5-1 to TRBJ2-1, with a tentative D call TRBD2 (5 bases). In germline, CDR1 is SGHRS, CDR2 YFSETQ. The CDR3 is 14 residues long. V was cut by 0 bases and J by 5 bases, with 9 bases left in between. CDR3: CASSLGTANNEQFF. CDR3 sequence (DNA): TGCGCCAGCAGCTTGGGGACTGCGAACAATGAGCAGTTCTTC.

This clone has just a few counts. This chain links TRBV9 with TRBJ1-1; D remains unclear. This CDR3 is 14 amino acids long. V gave up 0 bases and J gave up 8 bases, with 14 bases separating them. In germline, CDR1 is SGDLS, CDR2 YYNGEE. CDR3 protein: CASSVDMRGVEAFF. CDR3 nucleotides: TGTGCCAGCAGCGTAGATATGCGCGGCGTCGAAGCTTTCTTT. The full variable domain, with the rest looked up from reference TRBV9 and TRBJ1-1, is DSGVTQTPKHLITATGQRVTLRCSPRSGDLSVYWYQQSLDQGLQFLIQYYNGEERAKGNILERFSAQQFPDLHSELNLSSLELGDSALYFCASSVDMRGVEAFFGQGTRLTVV.

This clone was seen a handful of times. The V gene is TRBV28, the J gene TRBJ1-2; TRBD1 agrees at 9 bases. V lost 5 bases, J lost 7 bases, and 11 bases stayed unmatched. There are 15 residues in the CDR3. Germline V CDR1 and CDR2: MDHEN, SYDVKM. CDR3 sequence: CASSLPSGTGFGYTF. In DNA form, the CDR3 reads TGTGCCAGCAGTCTACCATCCGGGACAGGGTTTGGCTACACCTTC.

J is TRBJ2-7 and V is TRBV4-2; D unresolved. The CDR3 runs to 14 residues. The germline V gene has CDR1 LGHNA and CDR2 YNFKEQ. The V end lost 4 bases, the J end lost 0 bases, and 10 bases lay between the germline ends. The CDR3 reads CASSPSGVSYEQYF. In DNA form, the CDR3 reads TGTGCCAGCAGCCCGTCAGGTGTCTCCTACGAGCAGTACTTC.

This clone was seen only a few times. The chain joins TRBV7-9 to TRBJ1-1, with 7 bases that match TRBD1. V gave up 3 bases and J gave up 5 bases; unmatched junction bases: 3. This CDR3 has 13 amino acids. Germline assignment: CDR1 SEHNR and CDR2 FQNEAQ (reference sequence). In DNA form, the CDR3 reads TGTGCCAGCAGCTTGAGGGGGCGTACTGAAGCTTTCTTT. It encodes CASSLRGRTEAFF.

The genes are TRBV29-1 and TRBJ2-2; possibly TRBD2 for D (6 bases). V lost 6 bases to trimming and J lost 5 bases, with 10 bases between them. In germline, CDR1 is SQVTM, CDR2 ANQGSEA. The CDR3 length is 12 residues. CDR3 protein: CSVAGLTGELFF. CDR3 coding DNA: TGCAGCGTCGCGGGGTTAACCGGGGAGCTGTTTTTT.

This chain uses TRBV19 with TRBJ2-3; 10 nucleotides line up with TRBD1. Germline CDR1 is LNHDA and CDR2 is SQIVND (reference sequence). The CDR3 sequence is 16 residues long. V lost 5 bases, J lost 7 bases, and 12 bases stayed unmatched. CDR3 in amino acids: CASSPAGTGAQHTQYF. In DNA, the CDR3 is TGTGCCAGTAGTCCTGCCGGGACAGGGGCCCAGCATACGCAGTATTTT.

This clone was detected only a few times. The chain employs TRBV9 and TRBJ2-5, with 11 bases aligning to TRBD2. V gave up 0 bases and J gave up 1 base; unmatched junction bases: 8. Looked up from germline, CDR1 is SGDLS and CDR2 is YYNGEE. CDR3 length equals 18 residues. The CDR3 nucleotides read TGTGCCAGCAGCGTAGGGGTCGGGCTAGCGGGAGGCCAAGAGACCCAGTACTTC. Protein: CASSVGVGLAGGQETQYF.

This clone has only a few counts. The chain links TRBV28 to TRBJ2-5; weak D call: TRBD1 (6 bases). This CDR3 region has 17 residues. Germline assignment: CDR1 MDHEN and CDR2 SYDVKM. Trimming pared 1 base from V and 1 base from J, leaving 16 bases between. The CDR3 bases are TGTGCCAGCAGTTTATCCCCCTCCAGGGGAGTCCAAGAGACCCAGTACTTC. This sequence encodes CASSLSPSRGVQETQYF.

J is TRBJ2-7 and V is TRBV28; no clear D. The CDR3 consists of 11 residues. The ends were cut back, 4 bases at V and 3 bases at J, with 4 bases in the middle. CDR1 and CDR2 from the germline V gene are MDHEN and SYDVKM. The DNA for the CDR3 is TGTGCCAGCAGTTCCTTCTACGAGCAGTACTTC. Translated, it gives CASSSFYEQYF.

This clone was found a few times. The rearrangement links TRBV30 to TRBJ2-7; TRBD1 is a possible D gene (5 bases). V lost 0 bases and J 5 bases, leaving 8 bases between the germline ends. The CDR3 runs 12 residues. Germline V gene lookup returns CDR1 GTSNPN and CDR2 SVGIG (reference sequence). CDR3 in DNA: TGTGCCTGGAGTGTCAGGGCCAACGAGCAGTACTTC. Protein sequence: CAWSVRANEQYF. The full variable domain, in which reference TRBV30 and TRBJ2-7 provide the parts outside the CDR3, is SQTIHQWPATLVQPVGSPLSLECTVEGTSNPNLYWYRQAAGRGLQLLFYSVGIGQISSEVPQNLSASRPQDRQFILSSKKLLLSDSGFYLCAWSVRANEQYFGPGTRLTVT.

The gene calls are TRBV29-1 and TRBJ2-1; TRBD2 aligns across 9 bases. Losses at the gene ends were 1 base for V and 6 bases for J; bases not matched to a gene: 4. This CDR3 has 14 residues. Germline lookup yields CDR1 SQVTM and CDR2 ANQGSEA. The CDR3 sequence: CSVEVELAGNEQFF. The CDR3 nucleotides are TGCAGCGTTGAAGTTGAACTAGCGGGCAATGAGCAGTTCTTC.